Listed below are T cell receptor beta chains from one sample, sequenced in a study of identical twins. TCRdb reprocessed the 5' RACE reads via MiXCR and lists one record per CDR3 protein. This sample yields about 280,000 distinct CDR3 sequences, of which about 8% are seen a single time; approximately 2.1% belongs to the top ten. This same sample was also part of a study on yellow fever vaccine responses in identical twins.

The sequencing input was memory (CD45RO+) T cells sorted from blood. All receptors come from a woman younger than 30 in good health. CDR3s include the opening cysteine and the closing phenylalanine or tryptophan. Rows give clone size only sometimes, using once, few, many, or a class for an expanded clone.

TRBV6-5,many,TRBJ1-2,CASSYSLGGSTNYGYTF
TRBV28,many,TRBJ2-2,CASRNTPGLGELFF
TRBV9,few,TRBJ2-5,CASSVGASGREETQYF
TRBV28,many,TRBJ1-2,CASSLEGNYGYTF
TRBV14,few,TRBJ2-7,CASSPNSGFTYEQYF
TRBV9,few,TRBJ2-7,CASSVAVGGGYEQYF
TRBV27,few,TRBJ1-2,CASSLSLTGAHYGYTF
TRBV29-1,many,TRBJ1-2,CSVEDLDGYTF
TRBV2,many,TRBJ1-4,CASSAGRGAEKLFF
TRBV28,NA,TRBJ2-2,CASSFRAFIGTGELFF
TRBV12-3/TRBV12-4,many,TRBJ2-1,CASKLRGGINNEQFF